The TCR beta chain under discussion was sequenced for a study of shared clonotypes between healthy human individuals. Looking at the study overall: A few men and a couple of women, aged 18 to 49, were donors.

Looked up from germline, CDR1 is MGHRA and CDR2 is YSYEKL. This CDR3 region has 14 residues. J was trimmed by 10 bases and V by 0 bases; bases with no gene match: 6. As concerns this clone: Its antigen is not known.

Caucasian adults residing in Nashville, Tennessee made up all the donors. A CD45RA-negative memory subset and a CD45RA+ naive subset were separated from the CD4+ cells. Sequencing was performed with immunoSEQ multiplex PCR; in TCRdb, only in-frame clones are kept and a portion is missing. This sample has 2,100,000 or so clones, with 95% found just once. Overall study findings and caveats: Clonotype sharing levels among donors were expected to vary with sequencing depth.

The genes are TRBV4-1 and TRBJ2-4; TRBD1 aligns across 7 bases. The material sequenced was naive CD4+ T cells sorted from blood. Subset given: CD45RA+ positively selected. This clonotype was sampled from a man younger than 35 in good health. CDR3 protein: CASSQDPGQDIQYF. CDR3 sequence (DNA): TGCGCCAGCAGCCAAGACCCCGGACAGGATATTCAGTACTTC.